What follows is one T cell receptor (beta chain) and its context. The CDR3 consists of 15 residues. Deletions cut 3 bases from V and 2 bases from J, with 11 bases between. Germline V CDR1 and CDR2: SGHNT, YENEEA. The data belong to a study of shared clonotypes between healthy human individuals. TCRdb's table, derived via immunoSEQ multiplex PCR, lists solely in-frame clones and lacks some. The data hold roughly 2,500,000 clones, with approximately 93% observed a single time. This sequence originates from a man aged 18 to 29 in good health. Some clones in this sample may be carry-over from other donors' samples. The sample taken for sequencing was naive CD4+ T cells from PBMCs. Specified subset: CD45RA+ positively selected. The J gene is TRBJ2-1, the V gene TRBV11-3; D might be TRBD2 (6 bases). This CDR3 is CASSFTSQAYNEQFF. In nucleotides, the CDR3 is TGTGCCAGCAGCTTTACTAGCCAAGCCTACAATGAGCAGTTCTTC.